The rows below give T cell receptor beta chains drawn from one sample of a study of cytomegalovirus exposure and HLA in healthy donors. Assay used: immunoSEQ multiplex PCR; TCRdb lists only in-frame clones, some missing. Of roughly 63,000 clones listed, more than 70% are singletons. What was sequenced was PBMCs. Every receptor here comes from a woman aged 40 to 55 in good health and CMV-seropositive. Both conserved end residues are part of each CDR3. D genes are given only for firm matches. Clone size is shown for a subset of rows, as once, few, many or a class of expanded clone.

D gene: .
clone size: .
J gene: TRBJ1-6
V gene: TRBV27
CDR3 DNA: TGTGCCAGCAGTTCCCAGACAGGAGGTCGATCACCCCTCCACTTT
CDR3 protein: CASSSQTGGRSPLHF

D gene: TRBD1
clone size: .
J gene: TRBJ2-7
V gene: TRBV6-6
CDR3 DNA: TGTGCCAGCATCCTCTGGGGTGGCCAGGGGGCCCACGAGCAGTACTTC
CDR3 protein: CASILWGGQGAHEQYF

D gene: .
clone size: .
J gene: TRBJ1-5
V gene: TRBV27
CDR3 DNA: TGTGCCAGCAGTTTAGACATATCTAGCAATCAGCCCCAGCATTTT
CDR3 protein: CASSLDISSNQPQHF

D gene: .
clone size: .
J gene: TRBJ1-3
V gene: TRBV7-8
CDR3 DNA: TGTGCCAGCAGCCCCTCGGGGGGGGCATCTTCTGGAAACACCATATATTTT
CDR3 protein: CASSPSGGASSGNTIYF

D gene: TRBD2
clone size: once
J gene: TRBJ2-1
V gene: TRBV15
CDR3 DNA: TGTGCCACCAGCAGAGCGGGGGGGCCTTTAAATGAGCAGTTCTTC
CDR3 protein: CATSRAGGPLNEQFF

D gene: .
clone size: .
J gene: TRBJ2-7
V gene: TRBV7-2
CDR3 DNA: TGTGCCAGCAGCTACGGACAGTCCTACGAGCAGTACTTC
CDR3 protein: CASSYGQSYEQYF

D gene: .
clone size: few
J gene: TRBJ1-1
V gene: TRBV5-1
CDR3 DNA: TGCGCCAGCAGCTCTGCGGACAGACACACTGAAGCTTTCTTT
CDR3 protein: CASSSADRHTEAFF

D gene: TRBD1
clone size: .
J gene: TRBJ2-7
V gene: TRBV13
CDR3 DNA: TGTGCCAGCAGCCGACAGGGCTCCTACGAGCAGTACTTC
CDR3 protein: CASSRQGSYEQYF

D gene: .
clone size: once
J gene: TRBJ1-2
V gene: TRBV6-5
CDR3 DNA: TGTGCCAGCAGTTACTCGGCGGGGGGCTATGGCTACACCTTC
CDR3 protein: CASSYSAGGYGYTF

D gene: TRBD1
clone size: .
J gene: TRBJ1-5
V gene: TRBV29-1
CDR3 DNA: TGCAGCGTCAAGACAGGGGACGTTTATAGCAATCAGCCCCAGCATTTT
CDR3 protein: CSVKTGDVYSNQPQHF

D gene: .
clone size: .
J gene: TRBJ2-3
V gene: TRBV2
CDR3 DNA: TGTGCCAGCGGGGGGGCGAGAGATACGCAGTATTTT
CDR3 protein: CASGGARDTQYF

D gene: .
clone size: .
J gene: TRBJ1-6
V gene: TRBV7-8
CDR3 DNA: TGTGCCAGCAGCCGTAAGCGACAGGACACCTATAATTCACCCCTCCACTTT
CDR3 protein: CASSRKRQDTYNSPLHF

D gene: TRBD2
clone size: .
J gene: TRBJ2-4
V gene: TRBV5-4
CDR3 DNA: TGTGCCAGCAGCGCCCTTACTAGCGGGAGCAAAAACATTCAGTACTTC
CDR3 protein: CASSALTSGSKNIQYF

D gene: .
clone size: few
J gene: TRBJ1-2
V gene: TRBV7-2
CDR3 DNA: TGTGCCAGCAGCTTATTGGCAGGGAATGATGGCTACACCTTC
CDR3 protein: CASSLLAGNDGYTF

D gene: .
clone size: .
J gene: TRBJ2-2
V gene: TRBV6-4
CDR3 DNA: TGTGCCAGCAGTGAAAAGGGGCCAGACGGGGAGCTGTTTTTT
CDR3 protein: CASSEKGPDGELFF

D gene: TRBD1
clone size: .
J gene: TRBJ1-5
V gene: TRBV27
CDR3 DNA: TGTGCCAGCAGTTTGGGACAGGGCAATCAGCCCCAGCATTTT
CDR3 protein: CASSLGQGNQPQHF

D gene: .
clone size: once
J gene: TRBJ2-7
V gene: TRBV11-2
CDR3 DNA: TGTGCCAGCAGCTTAGTTGTCGCCGGGACACCAGACTCCTACGAGCAGTACTTC
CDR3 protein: CASSLVVAGTPDSYEQYF

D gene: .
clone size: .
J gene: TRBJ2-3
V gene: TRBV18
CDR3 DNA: TGTGCCAGCTCACCCTCCCCTAACGGGGTGACGCAGTATTTT
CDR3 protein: CASSPSPNGVTQYF